One sample yielded the 13 T cell receptor beta chains listed below, sequenced in a study of blood T cells in healthy people across ages. A second PCR, run for 7 to 11 cycles, used a sample-barcoded 5' primer plus a J-beta primer mix. TCRdb re-derived calls from the 5' RACE reads in MiXCR, one entry per CDR3 protein. The sample lists roughly 830,000 distinct CDR3 sequences, 62% seen once, with approximately 30% in the top ten. The specimen sequenced was blood. These receptors all come from a man aged 25 to 40 in good health.

Here the CDR3 DNA reads TGTGCCAGCAGCGCTTCCTGGGGGGGCGACGAGCAGTACTTC. Its translation is CASSASWGGDEQYF. The chain joins TRBV6-2 or TRBV6-3 to TRBJ2-7, with a weak D call TRBD2 (7 bases). The CDR3 spans 14 residues. The germline V and J ends were trimmed by 6 bases and 5 bases, with 17 bases remaining between them. CDR1 and CDR2 (germline): MNHEY, SVGEGT.

The chain links TRBV7-8 to TRBJ2-5, with a weak D call TRBD1 (5 bases). The V gene lost 1 base and the J gene lost 7 bases, with 16 bases spanning the gap. The length of the CDR3 is 15 residues. Germline-derived CDR1 and CDR2 are SGHVS and FQNEAQ. Here the CDR3 reads CASSLEQGATGTQYF. The CDR3 bases are TGTGCCAGCAGCTTAGAGCAGGGCGCCACCGGGACCCAGTACTTC.

This clonotype was counted a few times. The chain links TRBV27 to TRBJ2-7, with a possible D match to TRBD2 (6 bases). This CDR3 region has 14 residues. V lost 10 bases, J lost 5 bases, and 21 bases lay in between. The germline CDR1 and CDR2 sequences are MNHEY and SMNVEV (reference sequence). CDR3 nucleotides: TGTGCCATCCCAGTGGGGGAGGAGGCGGACGAGCAGTACTTC. As protein: CAIPVGEEADEQYF.

V gene TRBV4-2 combines with J gene TRBJ2-1; 9 bases are shared with TRBD1. The CDR3 has 15 residues. V was clipped by 0 bases and J by 7 bases; unmatched bases: 4. In germline, CDR1 is LGHNA, CDR2 YNFKEQ. The CDR3 DNA sequence: TGTGCCAGCAGCCAAGAGGGACAGGGTGGGAATGAGCAGTTCTTC. Translation: CASSQEGQGGNEQFF.

The V gene is TRBV20-1, the J gene TRBJ1-4, with no clear D. From germline, CDR1 is DFQATT and CDR2 SNEGSKA (reference sequence). The CDR3 contains 13 residues. Trimming stripped 3 bases from V and 4 bases from J, with 9 bases between. The CDR3 region is CSASRSYNEKLFF. In nucleotides, the CDR3 is TGCAGTGCTAGCCGCAGTTATAATGAAAAACTGTTTTTT.

The V and J genes are TRBV28 and TRBJ2-7; 8 bases are a match to TRBD2. CDR1 and CDR2 (germline): MDHEN, SYDVKM. This CDR3 is 15 amino acids long. The trim removed 4 bases at V and 5 bases at J, leaving 10 bases unmatched. The CDR3 loop is CASSSVLGGAHEQYF. The CDR3 DNA follows: TGTGCCAGCAGTTCGGTCCTCGGGGGGGCCCACGAGCAGTACTTC.

This clonotype was picked up a small number of times. This sequence joins TRBV3-1 and TRBJ2-3; possible D gene TRBD2, 5 bases. Germline CDR1 LGHDT, CDR2 YNNKEL (reference sequence). The CDR3 has 16 amino acids. V lost 1 base and J 2 bases, leaving 13 bases between the germline ends. This CDR3 is CASSQAFAGVTDTQYF. The CDR3 DNA sequence: TGTGCCAGCAGCCAAGCATTTGCGGGTGTCACAGATACGCAGTATTTT.

This chain uses TRBV3-2 with TRBJ2-1. TRBV3-2 is annotated as a pseudogene. This CDR3 comprises 10 residues. The CDR3 coding sequence is TGTGCCAGCAGTACCCCAAGCCGGTTCTTC. This codes for CASSTPSRFF.

This chain connects TRBV20-1 to TRBJ2-7, with 8 bases aligning to TRBD1. With 2 bases clipped from V and 3 bases from J, the junction kept 6 bases outside the gene matches. Germline CDR1 and CDR2: DFQATT and SNEGSKA (reference sequence). This CDR3 is built from 14 residues. CDR3 in amino acids: CSARSKGTGYEQYF. The CDR3 nucleotides read TGCAGTGCTAGATCTAAAGGGACAGGCTACGAGCAGTACTTC.

A few counts support this clonotype. This rearrangement joins TRBV7-9 to TRBJ1-2, with D possibly being TRBD1 (5 bases). Trimming stripped 5 bases from V and 0 bases from J, with 10 bases between. This CDR3 spans 14 amino acids. Per the germline V gene, CDR1 is SEHNR and CDR2 is FQNEAQ (reference sequence). The CDR3 here is CASSVGATNYGYTF. The CDR3 DNA is TGTGCCAGCAGCGTAGGGGCTACTAACTATGGCTACACCTTC.

In its sample, this clonotype was seen a few times. The gene calls are TRBV5-6 and TRBJ2-1; possibly TRBD1 for D (5 bases). There are 16 residues in the CDR3. Germline V gives CDR1 SGHDT, CDR2 YYEEEE. V was shortened by 0 bases and J by 1 base, with 11 bases between the two germline ends. The CDR3 sequence: CASSLGVGVSYNEQFF. DNA for the CDR3: TGTGCCAGCAGCTTGGGTGTAGGGGTGTCCTACAATGAGCAGTTCTTC.

The chain links TRBV7-9 to TRBJ1-6; 9 bases fit TRBD1. Germline V gene sequence: CDR1 SEHNR, CDR2 FQNEAQ (reference sequence). The CDR3 covers 16 residues. With 5 bases clipped from V and 1 base from J, the junction kept 3 bases outside the gene matches. The CDR3 DNA reads TGTGCCAGCAGCGCGACAGGGGGATCCTATAATTCACCCCTCCACTTT. The encoded protein is CASSATGGSYNSPLHF.

V gene TRBV25-1 combines with J gene TRBJ2-1; D not resolved. This CDR3 is 14 amino acids long. In germline, CDR1 is MGHDK, CDR2 SYGVNS. Trimming stripped 5 bases from V and 0 bases from J, with 8 bases between. This chain's CDR3 is CASSYKSSYNEQFF. The CDR3 nucleotides are TGTGCCAGCAGTTACAAGAGCTCCTACAATGAGCAGTTCTTC.